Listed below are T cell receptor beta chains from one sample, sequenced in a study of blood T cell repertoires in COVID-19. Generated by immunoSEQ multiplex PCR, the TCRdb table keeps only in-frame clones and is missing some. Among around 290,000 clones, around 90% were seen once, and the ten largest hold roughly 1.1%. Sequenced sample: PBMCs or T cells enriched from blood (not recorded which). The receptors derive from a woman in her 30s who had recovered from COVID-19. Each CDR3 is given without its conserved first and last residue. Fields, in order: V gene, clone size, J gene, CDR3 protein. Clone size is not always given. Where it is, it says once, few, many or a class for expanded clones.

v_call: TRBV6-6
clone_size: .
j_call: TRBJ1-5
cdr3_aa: ASSRTSLRGINQPQH

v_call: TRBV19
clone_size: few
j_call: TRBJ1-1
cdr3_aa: ASSIPSFEAF

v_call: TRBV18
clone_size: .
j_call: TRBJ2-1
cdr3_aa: ASSPQTGEQF

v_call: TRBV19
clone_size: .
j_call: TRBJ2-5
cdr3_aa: ASRHGTGYQETQY

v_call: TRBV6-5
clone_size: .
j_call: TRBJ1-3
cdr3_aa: ASSYEDPGNTIY

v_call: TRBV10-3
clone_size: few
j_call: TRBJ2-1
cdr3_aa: AISESRAGVVSNEQF

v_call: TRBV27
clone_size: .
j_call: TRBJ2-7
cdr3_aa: ASSLLEGAHEQY

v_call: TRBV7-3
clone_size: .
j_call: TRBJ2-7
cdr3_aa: ASSLQPSSWQY

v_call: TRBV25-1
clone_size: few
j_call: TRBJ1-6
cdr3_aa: ASSERTAGDSPLH

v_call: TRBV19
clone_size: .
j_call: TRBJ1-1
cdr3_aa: ASSNLRGNTEAF

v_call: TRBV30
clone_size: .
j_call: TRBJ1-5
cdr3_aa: AWSNTGNQPQH

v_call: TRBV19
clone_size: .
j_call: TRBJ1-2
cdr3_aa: ASTRGWDYGYT

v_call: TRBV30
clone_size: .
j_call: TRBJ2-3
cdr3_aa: AWSRQGARDTQY

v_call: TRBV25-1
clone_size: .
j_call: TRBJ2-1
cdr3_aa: ASSARLAGGTYNEQF

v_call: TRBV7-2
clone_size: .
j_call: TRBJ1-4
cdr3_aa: ASSIQGAENEKLF

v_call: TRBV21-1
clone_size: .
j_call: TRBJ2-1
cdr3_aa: ASRISRGPGLAGNEQF